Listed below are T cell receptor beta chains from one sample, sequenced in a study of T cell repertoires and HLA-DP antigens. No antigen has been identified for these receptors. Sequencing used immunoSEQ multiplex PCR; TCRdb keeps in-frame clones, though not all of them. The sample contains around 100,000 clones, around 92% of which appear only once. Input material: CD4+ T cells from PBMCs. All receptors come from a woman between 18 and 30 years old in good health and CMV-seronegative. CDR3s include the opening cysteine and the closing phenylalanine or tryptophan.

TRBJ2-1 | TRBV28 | CASSSRGQKLSWVSRRGTDEQFF
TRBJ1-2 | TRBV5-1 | CASSPRGDYGYTF
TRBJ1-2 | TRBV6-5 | CASRDIVRGYGYTF
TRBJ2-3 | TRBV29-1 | CSINRGRADTQYF
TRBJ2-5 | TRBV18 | CASSPPFGEGETQYF
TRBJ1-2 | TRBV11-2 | CASSKGQWDYGYTF
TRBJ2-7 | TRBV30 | CAWSEILANEQYF
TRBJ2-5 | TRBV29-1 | CSGFEAKGRGPQETQYF
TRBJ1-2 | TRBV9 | CASSVEIGQSYGYTF
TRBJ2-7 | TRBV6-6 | CASSPENKPYEQYF
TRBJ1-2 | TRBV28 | CASSFGYGYTF
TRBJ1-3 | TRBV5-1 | CASSLGGSGGNTIYF
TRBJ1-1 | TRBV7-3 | CASSPDVLNTEAFF
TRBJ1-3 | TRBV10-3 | CAISESLVPGNTIYF
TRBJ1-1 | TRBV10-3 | CAISESRHRGNTEAFF
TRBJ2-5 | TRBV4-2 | CASSQATGRAETQYF
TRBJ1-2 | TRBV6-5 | CASSYSSGQIYGYTF
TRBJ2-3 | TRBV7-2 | CASSPTYRKAGLTDTQYF
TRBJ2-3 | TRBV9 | CASSVARVSTDTQYF
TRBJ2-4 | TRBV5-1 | CASSLGSLLAKNIQYF
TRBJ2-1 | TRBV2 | CASREDRGSYNEQFF
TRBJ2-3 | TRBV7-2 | CASSLVASGGALADTQYF
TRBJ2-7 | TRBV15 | CATSRDWPGPYEQYF
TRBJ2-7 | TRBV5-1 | CASSSPGTGPYEQYF
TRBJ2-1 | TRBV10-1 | CASSPGTAYNEQFF
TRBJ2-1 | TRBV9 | CASRLGPGSYNEQFF
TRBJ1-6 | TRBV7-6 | CASSSGGGAGDNSPLHF
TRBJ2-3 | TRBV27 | CASSLSGRFYTDTQYF
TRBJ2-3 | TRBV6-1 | CASSVVAGTTDTQYF
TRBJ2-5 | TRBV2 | CASSDAVQETQYF
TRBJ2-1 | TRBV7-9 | CASSLDGREQFF
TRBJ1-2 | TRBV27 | CASSPSPGTGGYGYTF
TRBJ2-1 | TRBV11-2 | CASSFTSGTYTNEQFF
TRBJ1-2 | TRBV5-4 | CASSLVGQNYGYTF
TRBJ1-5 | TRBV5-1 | CASSPDGQGSNQPQHF
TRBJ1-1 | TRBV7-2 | CASSWRQGEAFF
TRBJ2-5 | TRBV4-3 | CASSSEGETQYF
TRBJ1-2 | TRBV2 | CASRSGAGNYGYTF
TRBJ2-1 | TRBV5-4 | CASSQEGTGTRVYNEQFF
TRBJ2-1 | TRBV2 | CASSVGTSGGDNEQFF
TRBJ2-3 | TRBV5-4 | CASSLGLAGASTDTQYF
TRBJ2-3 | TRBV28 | CASSLGGIRTDTQYF
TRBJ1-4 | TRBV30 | CAWSVPPGAREKLFF
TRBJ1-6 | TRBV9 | CASSPTLDRDRVVSPLHF
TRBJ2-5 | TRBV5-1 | CASSPGTSGRAETQYF
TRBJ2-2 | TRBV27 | CASSFNRVVTGELFF
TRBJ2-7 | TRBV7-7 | CASSLAGSYEQYF
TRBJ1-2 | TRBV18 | CASSATRRENYGYTF
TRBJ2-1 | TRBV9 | CASSVTNRAPYNEQFF
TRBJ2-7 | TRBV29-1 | CSVVRQGVGYEQYF
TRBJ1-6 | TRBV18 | CASSPRDKSPLHF
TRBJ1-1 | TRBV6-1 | CASSRGPEAFF
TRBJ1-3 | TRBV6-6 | CACARGASGNTIYF
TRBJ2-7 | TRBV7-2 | CASSFPTSGHSYEQYF
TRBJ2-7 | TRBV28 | CASSLFSSYEQYF
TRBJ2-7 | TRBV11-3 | CASSPGQGETYEQYF
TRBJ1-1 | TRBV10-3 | CAISRDRTEAFF
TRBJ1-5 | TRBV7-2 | CASSLGQYQPQHF
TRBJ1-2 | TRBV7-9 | CASSLGLDRVSYGYTF
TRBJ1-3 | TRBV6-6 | CASSYTRDGGNTIYF